The 3 T cell receptor beta chains reported below all come from one sample, sequenced in a study of cytomegalovirus exposure and HLA in healthy donors. The PCR made use of 60 Vbeta and 13 Jbeta primers. Libraries were prepared by immunoSEQ multiplex PCR; TCRdb keeps only in-frame clonotypes and omits some of them. The sample lists roughly 130,000 clones; 83% were seen once. Sequencing used PBMCs. All receptors come from a girl aged 2 to 9 in good health and CMV-seronegative.

The rearrangement links TRBV7-9 to TRBJ1-3; TRBD1 might be the D (5 bases). There are 14 residues in the CDR3. The germline gives CDR1 SEHNR, CDR2 FQNEAQ (reference sequence). V lost 5 bases and J lost 1, with 9 bases in between. Here the CDR3 reads CASSPKGSGNTIYF. CDR3 coding DNA: TGTGCCAGCAGCCCAAAGGGGTCTGGAAACACCATATATTTT.

This clone was seen only once. The J gene is TRBJ1-4, the V gene TRBV4-2; TRBD1 agrees at 9 bases. The V segment lost 1 base and the J segment 3 bases; nucleotides outside the gene matches: 18. The CDR3 is 21 amino acids. Germline V gene sequence: CDR1 LGHNA, CDR2 YNFKEQ. The CDR3 region has the DNA TGTGCCAGCAGCCAAGTGGGGGGCGGGACAGGGCGCTTCCCAGCTAATGAAAAACTGTTTTTT. It codes for CASSQVGGGTGRFPANEKLFF.

This clone was detected only once. This chain joins TRBV29-1 and TRBJ2-7, with a weak D call TRBD2 (7 bases). CDR1 is SQVTM, CDR2 ANQGSEA, per germline. Trimming left V 4 bases short and J 3 bases short, with 22 bases between. The CDR3 has 16 amino acids. The CDR3 DNA sequence: TGCAGCGTTGTGGGGGGGCCAGGGACATACTTCTACGAGCAGTACTTC. Translating gives CSVVGGPGTYFYEQYF.